The 28 T cell receptor beta chains below come from one sample, sequenced in a study of T cells after yellow fever vaccination. A single record per CDR3 protein comes from TCRdb applying MiXCR to the 5' RACE reads. The sample records some 350,000 distinct CDR3 sequences, 11% being singletons. The source was PBMCs, collected on the day of the first yellow fever vaccination. The receptors were gathered from a man younger than 35 who received the YFV17D yellow fever vaccine.

This clonotype was detected only a few times. The gene calls are TRBV12-5 and TRBJ2-1; 11 bases are a match to TRBD2. The length of the CDR3 is 19 residues. The V gene's germline CDR1 is LGHNT and CDR2 FRNRAP. With 4 bases clipped from V and 7 bases from J, the junction kept 18 bases outside the gene matches. The CDR3 here is CASGSGRRGIAGGTNEQFF. The CDR3 nucleotides are TGTGCTAGTGGTTCTGGCCGCCGGGGGATAGCGGGGGGGACGAATGAGCAGTTCTTC.

The rearrangement uses TRBV7-9 and TRBJ1-4; 8 nucleotides agree with TRBD1. The ends lost 6 bases at V and 8 bases at J; junction bases unmatched: 8. The CDR3 spans 14 residues. Per germline, CDR1 SEHNR and CDR2 FQNEAQ (reference sequence). The CDR3 protein is CASSYRGMNEKLFF. The CDR3 nucleotides read TGTGCCAGCAGTTACAGGGGGATGAACGAAAAACTGTTTTTT.

V and J are TRBV10-3 and TRBJ2-7; 9 bases align to TRBD1. V was pared by 1 base and J by 6 bases, with 7 bases of the junction left unmatched. Germline loops: CDR1 ENHRY, CDR2 SYGVKD. The CDR3 spans 15 residues. CDR3 sequence reads: CAISEFEDRGPEQYF. CDR3 nucleotide sequence: TGTGCCATCAGTGAGTTCGAGGACAGGGGACCCGAGCAGTACTTC.

This chain joins TRBV7-9 and TRBJ1-2; D perhaps matches TRBD1 (5 bases). V lost 3 bases to trimming and J lost 5 bases, with 10 bases between them. The germline V gene has CDR1 SEHNR and CDR2 FQNEAQ (reference sequence). This CDR3 is 13 amino acids long. CDR3 sequence: CASSFGTAYGYTF. CDR3 sequence (DNA): TGTGCCAGCAGCTTCGGGACCGCGTATGGCTACACCTTC.

The genes are TRBV3-1 and TRBJ2-1; TRBD1 matches 7 bases. Germline lookup yields CDR1 LGHDT and CDR2 YNNKEL (reference sequence). This CDR3 region has 15 residues. The V and J ends lost 3 bases and 10 bases, in that order; junction bases with no gene match: 12. CDR3 in DNA: TGTGCCAGCAGCCACGGCCGGGACAGCGGTTTCGAGCAGTTCTTC. Protein product: CASSHGRDSGFEQFF.

The J gene is TRBJ2-5, the V gene TRBV7-2, with 8 bases that match TRBD2. The ends lost 5 bases at V and 5 bases at J; junction bases unmatched: 7. Germline CDR1 SGHTA, CDR2 FQGNSA. The CDR3 contains 14 residues. As DNA, the CDR3 is TGTGCCAGCAGCCTACGGACTAGCAAGGAGACCCAGTACTTC. It encodes CASSLRTSKETQYF.

The chain combines TRBV15 with TRBJ1-6; D unclear. V was cut by 3 bases and J by 0 bases, with 15 bases left in between. In germline, CDR1 is LNHNV, CDR2 YYDKDF (reference sequence). The CDR3 covers 18 residues. The CDR3 DNA reads TGTGCCACCAGCAGTCTGAAGACGGGAAGCTCCTATAATTCACCCCTCCACTTT. Encoded protein: CATSSLKTGSSYNSPLHF.

This chain uses TRBV29-1 with TRBJ1-1; D is unclear. Germline CDR1 reads SQVTM; CDR2 reads ANQGSEA. V dropped 4 bases and J dropped 0 bases, with 9 bases sitting between them. This CDR3 comprises 13 residues. The CDR3 loop is CSVVSRMNTEAFF. For the CDR3, the DNA is TGCAGCGTTGTGAGTCGGATGAACACTGAAGCTTTCTTT.

Ten or more counts support this clonotype. This rearrangement joins TRBV7-8 to TRBJ2-3, with 7 bases fitting TRBD1. Germline CDR1 reads SGHVS; CDR2 reads FQNEAQ. The CDR3 has 14 amino acids. The V gene end was trimmed by 2 bases and the J gene end by 4 bases; junction bases not matched to a gene: 3. CDR3 residues: CASSLSTGADTQYF. In DNA form, the CDR3 reads TGTGCCAGCAGCTTATCAACAGGGGCAGATACGCAGTATTTT.

The J gene is TRBJ2-3, the V gene TRBV14; D gene unclear. Germline V lookup: CDR1 SGHDN, CDR2 FVKESK. The CDR3 extends over 17 amino acids. Trimming left V 2 bases short and J 0 bases short, with 15 bases between. The CDR3 DNA reads TGTGCCAGCAGCCAACTAATGAGAACGGACAGCACAGATACGCAGTATTTT. This encodes CASSQLMRTDSTDTQYF.

This clonotype has only a few counts. The chain carries TRBV4-3 and TRBJ1-2; D is uncertain. The ends were cut back, 0 bases at V and 3 bases at J, with 5 bases in the middle. CDR3 length: 13 amino acids. In germline, CDR1 is LGHNA, CDR2 YSLEER. The CDR3 DNA reads as TGCGCCAGCAGCCAAGACTGGGACTATGGCTACACCTTC. Amino acids: CASSQDWDYGYTF.

The rearrangement joins TRBV7-2 to TRBJ2-1; D possibly uses TRBD1 or TRBD2 (5 bases each). Germline V gives CDR1 SGHTA, CDR2 FQGNSA. CDR3 size: 15 residues. Trimming removed 0 bases at V and 12 bases at J, with 18 bases between. This chain's CDR3 is CASSLAGTTYDAQFF. CDR3 bases: TGTGCCAGCAGCTTAGCTGGGACGACCTACGACGCGCAGTTCTTC.

Remarks on this clonotype: Mismatch with germline at one junction end may stem from a read error. This chain links TRBV6-1 with TRBJ1-1; D is possibly TRBD1 (6 bases). The germline CDR1 and CDR2 sequences are MNHNS and SASEGT. The CDR3 has 14 amino acids. The CDR3 nucleotides are TGTGCCAGCAGCGGTACAGGGTCTCGTCTGGAAGCTTACTTT. Translated, it gives CASSGTGSRLEAYF.

This clonotype has at least ten counts. The CDR3 region has the DNA TGTGCCAGCAGCCAGACCGACAGACGCCGAACCGGGGAGCTGTTTTTT. It is translated as CASSQTDRRRTGELFF. The J gene is TRBJ2-2, the V gene TRBV12-3 or TRBV12-4; D possibly corresponds to TRBD1 (5 bases). V was clipped by 6 bases and J by 5 bases, with 19 bases between them. The CDR3 totals 16 residues.

The V gene is TRBV5-1, the J gene TRBJ2-2; 8 positions agree with TRBD1. The junction had 5 bases not matched to a gene; V was cut back by 7 bases and J by 6 bases. From germline, CDR1 is SGHRS and CDR2 YFSETQ. CDR3 size: 13 residues. The DNA for the CDR3 is TGCGCCAGCCAGGGGGCCATGGCCGGGGAGCTGTTTTTT. Translated: CASQGAMAGELFF.

The chain couples TRBV6-1 to TRBJ1-2, with D maybe TRBD1 (5 bases). Germline CDR1 and CDR2: MNHNS and SASEGT. This CDR3 comprises 13 residues. Trimming left V 7 bases short and J 7 bases short, with 16 bases between. The CDR3 coding sequence is TGTGCCAGCACGAAAGACAGAGAAGGTGGCTACACCTTC. As protein: CASTKDREGGYTF.

The chain recombines TRBV18 with TRBJ2-7; TRBD2 matches at 10 bases. Germline lookup yields CDR1 KGHSH and CDR2 LQKENI. This CDR3 is 16 amino acids long. The V segment lost 2 bases and the J segment 2 bases; nucleotides outside the gene matches: 6. CDR3 bases: TGTGCCAGCTCACCAGTTCTTGGGACTAGCGCCTACGAGCAGTACTTC. It codes for CASSPVLGTSAYEQYF.

Here the CDR3 DNA reads TGTGCCAGCAGCCAGGGCCCTTCATCAGCGGGGGGAGATACGCAGTATTTT. It translates to CASSQGPSSAGGDTQYF. This chain uses TRBV3-1 with TRBJ2-3; 9 nucleotides agree with TRBD2. The CDR3 consists of 17 residues. The germline V gene has CDR1 LGHDT and CDR2 YNNKEL (reference sequence). V dropped 3 bases and J dropped 5; count of bases not matched to a gene: 12.

This clonotype occurred a few times. This chain connects TRBV7-3 to TRBJ1-6; no clear D. Germline V gives CDR1 SGHTA, CDR2 FQGTGA. V was clipped by 2 bases and J by 9 bases, with 8 bases between them. The CDR3 contains 13 residues. The CDR3 loop reads CASSLSRSSPLHF. The CDR3 region has the DNA TGTGCCAGCAGCTTATCGAGGAGTTCACCCCTCCACTTT.

This clonotype occurred many times. The chain recombines TRBV19 with TRBJ2-5, with D possibly TRBD2 on 5 matching bases. CDR1 is LNHDA, CDR2 SQIVND, per germline (reference sequence). This CDR3 region has 13 residues. Trimming left V 4 bases short and J 5 bases short, with 11 bases between. Written as DNA, the CDR3 is TGTGCCAGTAGTACAACCCAGCGGGAGACCCAGTACTTC. Protein product: CASSTTQRETQYF. Combining the CDR3 with reference TRBV19 and TRBJ2-5 gives the whole variable domain DGGITQSPKYLFRKEGQNVTLSCEQNLNHDAMYWYRQDPGQGLRLIYYSQIVNDFQKGDIAEGYSVSREKKESFPLTVTSAQKNPTAFYLCASSTTQRETQYFGPGTRLLVL.

Only a few counts were recorded for this clonotype. The chain has TRBV7-8 and TRBJ2-5; D possibly corresponds to TRBD1 (6 bases). The V end lost 6 bases, the J end lost 5 bases, and 16 bases lay between the germline ends. Germline-derived CDR1 and CDR2 are SGHVS and FQNEAQ. CDR3 length: 14 amino acids. CDR3 sequence (DNA): TGTGCCAGCAGAATGACAGGTCAAATGGAGACCCAGTACTTC. It yields the protein CASRMTGQMETQYF.

This chain connects TRBV5-4 to TRBJ1-2, with D unclear. The CDR3 runs to 13 residues. V lost 3 bases, J lost 2 bases, and 8 bases lay in between. Germline CDR1 and CDR2: SGHNT and YYREEE (reference sequence). The CDR3 sequence: CASSSDGNYGYTF. CDR3 nucleotides: TGTGCCAGCAGCTCGGACGGAAACTATGGCTACACCTTC.

This clonotype was seen a handful of times. The chain is built from TRBV24-1 and TRBJ2-5, with 9 positions matching TRBD2. Germline-derived CDR1 and CDR2 are KGHDR and SFDVKD. The CDR3 has 13 residues. Unmatched junction bases numbered 9, after V lost 12 bases and J lost 5 bases. DNA of the CDR3: TGTGCCGCCGGGACTAGCCCCTCGGAGACCCAGTACTTC. It specifies CAAGTSPSETQYF.

This clonotype occurred a few times. This sequence joins TRBV6-2 or TRBV6-3 and TRBJ2-7, with D possibly being TRBD1 (6 bases). This CDR3 spans 14 amino acids. Germline CDR1 MNHEY, CDR2 SVGEGT. V lost 8 bases and J lost 1, with 15 bases in between. CDR3 DNA sequence: TGTGCCAGCGCACGCTCCGGGACATCCTACGAGCAGTACTTC. This gives the protein CASARSGTSYEQYF.

The chain carries TRBV19 and TRBJ2-2; D ambiguous. Germline V gene lookup returns CDR1 LNHDA and CDR2 SQIVND (reference sequence). V was shortened by 5 bases and J by 6 bases, with 13 bases between the two germline ends. The CDR3 extends over 14 amino acids. CDR3 DNA: TGTGCCAGTAGTTTGTCGTCATCCGCCGGGGAGCTGTTTTTT. This codes for CASSLSSSAGELFF.

J is TRBJ1-2 and V is TRBV20-1; D gene uncertain. The germline V gene has CDR1 DFQATT and CDR2 SNEGSKA (reference sequence). Trimming pared 4 bases from V and 8 bases from J, leaving 14 bases between. This CDR3 has 12 residues. CDR3 DNA sequence: TGCAGTGCTATCGTAACAGTATGGGGCTACACCTTC. Residues: CSAIVTVWGYTF.

This clonotype has only a few counts. The CDR3 reads CASSRPVAGHTGELFF. CDR3 DNA sequence: TGCGCCAGCAGCCGCCCAGTAGCGGGGCACACCGGGGAGCTGTTTTTT. The chain joins TRBV5-1 to TRBJ2-2, with 8 bases aligning to TRBD2. Germline values: CDR1 SGHRS, CDR2 YFSETQ. Trimming took 4 bases from V and 3 from J; bases not matched to a gene: 8. This CDR3 comprises 16 residues.

This chain uses TRBV29-1 with TRBJ1-5, with no clear D. Trimming took 4 bases from V and 5 from J, leaving 12 bases between them. Germline-derived CDR1 and CDR2 are SQVTM and ANQGSEA. The length of the CDR3 is 13 residues. CDR3 DNA: TGCAGCGTTGGATTTAAAACGGATCAGCCCCAGCATTTT. Translation gives CSVGFKTDQPQHF.